A selection of T cell receptor beta chains follows, all from one sample in a study of vaccination effects on CD4 cells after COVID-19. Their antigens are not known. The protocol was immunoSEQ multiplex PCR, while the TCRdb copy is restricted to in-frame clones and leaves out a portion. This sample has about 52,000 clones, with 79% found just once. This material consisted of CD4+ T cells from PBMCs cultured with HCoV-OC43 spike peptides, taken before COVID-19 vaccination. These receptors were taken from a human donor who received a COVID-19 vaccine. CDR3s include the opening cysteine and the closing phenylalanine or tryptophan. A D gene is named only where the DNA matches it firmly. Size values are once, few and many counts, or a class for expanded clones, and some rows have none.

d_gene | j_gene | abundance | v_gene | CDR3nt | CDR3aa
. | TRBJ2-5 | . | TRBV7-8 | TGTGCCAGCAGCCGGGACTACCAAGAGACCCAGTACTTC | CASSRDYQETQYF
. | TRBJ1-2 | few | TRBV7-9 | TGTGCCAGCAGCTTAGGGCTACTTACTAACTATGGCTACACCTTC | CASSLGLLTNYGYTF
. | TRBJ1-2 | few | TRBV7-2 | TGTGCCAGCAGCTTAACGTGGGAGGGCTCTTATGGCTACACCTTC | CASSLTWEGSYGYTF
. | TRBJ1-5 | few | TRBV2 | TGTGCCAGCAGTGAACGGGGGCTAAGGGATCAGCCCCAGCATTTT | CASSERGLRDQPQHF
. | TRBJ1-4 | . | TRBV21-1 | TGTGCCAGCGCAGTAAAAGAAGGAATCGGGCATGAAAAACTGTTTTTT | CASAVKEGIGHEKLFF
. | TRBJ2-3 | . | TRBV19 | TGTGCCAGTAGACTACGTAGCACAGATACGCAGTATTTT | CASRLRSTDTQYF
. | TRBJ1-2 | once | TRBV9 | TGTGCCAGCAGCCCCCGGGGCAGGGGTGCCTATGGCTACACCTTC | CASSPRGRGAYGYTF
. | TRBJ1-6 | . | TRBV12-3/TRBV12-4 | TGTGCCAGCAGTTTACCGAATTCACCCCTCCACTTT | CASSLPNSPLHF
TRBD1 | TRBJ1-2 | . | TRBV5-6 | TGTGCCAGCAGCCCGGGACAGGGTTATGGCTACACCTTC | CASSPGQGYGYTF
. | TRBJ1-4 | . | TRBV18 | TGTGCCAGCTCGGACAGCGGCTTCGAAAAACTGTTTTTT | CASSDSGFEKLFF
TRBD1 | TRBJ2-5 | . | TRBV19 | TGTGCCAGTAGTACGGGCCCACAGGGGTCGCCTGAGACCCAGTACTTC | CASSTGPQGSPETQYF
. | TRBJ1-1 | . | TRBV11-1 | TGTGCCAGCAGCTCGGTCAGGGGCACTGAAGCTTTCTTT | CASSSVRGTEAFF
TRBD1 | TRBJ2-5 | . | TRBV2 | TGTGCCAGCAGTGCGGGACAGAACTTCTGGGAGACCCAGTACTTC | CASSAGQNFWETQYF
. | TRBJ2-1 | . | TRBV20-1 | TGCAGTGCTAGTTTGGCTCAGGGTAAAAATGAGCAGTTCTTC | CSASLAQGKNEQFF
. | TRBJ1-1 | large | TRBV5-4 | TGTGCCAGCAGCTTGGACATGAACACTGAAGCTTTCTTT | CASSLDMNTEAFF
. | TRBJ2-5 | . | TRBV3-1/TRBV3-2 | TGTGCCAGCAGCCACAGACGGGGACTCCTGGGGGAGACCCAGTACTTC | CASSHRRGLLGETQYF
TRBD1 | TRBJ1-5 | . | TRBV5-1 | TGCGCCAGCAGCTCAAGGACAGGGGGAGGCAATCAGCCCCAGCATTTT | CASSSRTGGGNQPQHF
. | TRBJ2-5 | . | TRBV7-3 | TGTGCCAGCAGCTTAAGTCCAACCGGGGAGACCCAGTACTTC | CASSLSPTGETQYF
. | TRBJ1-2 | few | TRBV11-1 | TGTGCCAGCAGCTTAAGAGGGGTGCGTGGCTACACCTTC | CASSLRGVRGYTF
. | TRBJ2-5 | . | TRBV5-1 | TGCGCCAGCAGCCCATCCAGGGGAGAGGAGACCCAGTACTTC | CASSPSRGEETQYF
. | TRBJ2-2 | . | TRBV4-2 | TGTGCCAGCAGCCCTCCTTGGACAGCGGGGTACACCGGGGAGCTGTTTTTT | CASSPPWTAGYTGELFF
. | TRBJ1-6 | . | TRBV30 | TGTGCCACCTCAGCCCAGAATTATAATTCACCCCTCCACTTT | CATSAQNYNSPLHF
TRBD1 | TRBJ1-2 | . | TRBV13 | TGTGCCAGCAGCTTACTACAGGGGAACTATGGCTACACCTTC | CASSLLQGNYGYTF
. | TRBJ1-5 | . | TRBV27 | TGTGCCAGCACCCCTTCTCACAATAGCAATCAGCCCCAGCATTTT | CASTPSHNSNQPQHF
. | TRBJ2-5 | . | TRBV4-1 | TGCGCCAGCAGCCAAGGGTCGAGCGTCCAAGAGACCCAGTACTTC | CASSQGSSVQETQYF
. | TRBJ1-1 | few | TRBV18 | TGTGCCAGCTCACTTGGACACCTGTACACTGAAGCTTTCTTT | CASSLGHLYTEAFF
. | TRBJ1-5 | . | TRBV5-6 | TGTGCCAGCAGCTTGCGAGGGACGAGCAATCAGCCCCAGCATTTT | CASSLRGTSNQPQHF